This TCR beta chain came from a study of neoadjuvant anti-PD-1 for oral cavity cancer. Time point meaning: after neoadjuvant nivolumab, at surgical resection. The method was immunoSEQ multiplex PCR; TCRdb's version includes in-frame clones alone and lacks a portion of them. The table shows some 14,000 clones, with roughly two thirds occurring only once. Source: PBMCs, taken after nivolumab (anti-PD-1) treatment. The receptor was derived from a person aged 35-79 years with oral cavity squamous cell carcinoma.

CDR3 residues: CASSLVTGTEAFF. In DNA, the CDR3 is TGTGCCAGCAGCTTAGTAACGGGGACTGAAGCTTTCTTT. The chain is built from TRBV7-8 and TRBJ1-1, with D unresolved. This CDR3 has 13 residues. V lost 1 base and J lost 5, with 8 bases in between. CDR1 and CDR2 from the germline V gene are SGHVS and FQNEAQ.